The 28 T cell receptor beta chains below were found in one sample sequenced in a study of neoadjuvant anti-PD-1 for oral cavity cancer (TCRdb year 2021). The sample's time point label, decoded: after neoadjuvant nivolumab, at surgical resection. Receptor amplification or capture employed the immunoSEQ multiplex PCR assay. TCRdb retrieved this table from immuneACCESS and kept in-frame rearrangements only. Not all clones are present; in checked studies, unresolved V genes account for under half, and no reason is known for the remainder. The sample has around 13,000 clones on record, less than 75% of them singletons. Together, the top ten hold 2% to 3% of the sample. Source: PBMCs, taken after nivolumab (anti-PD-1) treatment. These receptors were obtained from a person between 40 and 80 years old with oral cavity squamous cell carcinoma.

The rearrangement joins TRBV2 to TRBJ1-1; D not certain. V lost 4 bases and J 0 bases, leaving 9 bases between the germline ends. This CDR3 comprises 14 residues. Germline values: CDR1 SNHLY, CDR2 FYNNEI. The CDR3 DNA sequence: TGTGCCAGCAGTGTCAGCCAGCTGAACACTGAAGCTTTCTTT. It codes for CASSVSQLNTEAFF.

The chain combines TRBV4-1 with TRBJ2-7, with TRBD2 matching over 10 bases. J was trimmed by 7 bases and V by 0 bases; bases with no gene match: 6. Germline CDR1 is MGHRA and CDR2 is YSYEKL. The length of the CDR3 is 15 residues. The CDR3 sequence is CASSQETSGNREQYF. For the CDR3, the DNA is TGCGCCAGCAGCCAAGAAACTAGCGGGAACCGAGAGCAGTACTTC.

This rearrangement joins TRBV20-1 to TRBJ2-4, with D unresolved. The CDR3 covers 10 residues. Germline V gene data show CDR1 as DFQATT and CDR2 as SNEGSKA (reference sequence). The V gene lost 6 bases and the J gene lost 5 bases, with 5 bases spanning the gap. As DNA, the CDR3 is TGCAGTGCCCAACAAAACATTCAGTACTTC. Its translation: CSAQQNIQYF.

The rearrangement uses TRBV5-5 and TRBJ1-4, with 7 bases that match TRBD1. The CDR3 is 14 residues long. J was trimmed by 8 bases and V by 4 bases; bases with no gene match: 8. Per germline, CDR1 SGHKS and CDR2 YYEKEE (reference sequence). DNA of the CDR3: TGTGCCAGCAGCCATACAGGGGTTCGAGAAAAACTGTTTTTT. As protein: CASSHTGVREKLFF.

This chain connects TRBV10-1 to TRBJ1-6; D remains ambiguous. The ends were cut back, 4 bases at V and 9 bases at J, with 7 bases in the middle. The germline gives CDR1 WNHNN, CDR2 SYGVQD (reference sequence). The CDR3 consists of 12 residues. The CDR3 bases are TGCGCCAGCAGTGTAAGGCGTTCACCCCTCCACTTT. As protein: CASSVRRSPLHF.

The sample holds a few counts of this clone. This sequence joins TRBV30 and TRBJ2-1; 9 positions agree with TRBD1. Germline loops: CDR1 GTSNPN, CDR2 SVGIG (reference sequence). V shed 4 bases, J shed 9 bases, and the junction held 10 bases outside the gene matches. There are 14 residues in the CDR3. In nucleotides, the CDR3 is TGTGCCTGGACCAAGGACAGGGGTCACAGTGAGCAGTTCTTC. Translated, it gives CAWTKDRGHSEQFF.

This chain connects TRBV6-5 to TRBJ1-3; no reliable D call. Germline V gene data show CDR1 as MNHEY and CDR2 as SVGAGI. V was clipped by 4 bases and J by 4 bases, with 11 bases between them. The CDR3 is 14 amino acids. Written as DNA, the CDR3 is TGTGCCAGCAGTTCGCGGGCCTGGGGAAACACCATATATTTT. It specifies CASSSRAWGNTIYF.

The V gene is TRBV19, the J gene TRBJ1-1; tentatively, D is TRBD1 (6 bases). The V gene's germline CDR1 is LNHDA and CDR2 SQIVND (reference sequence). The V gene lost 5 bases and the J gene lost 11 bases, with 24 bases spanning the gap. This CDR3 has 15 residues. CDR3 DNA: TGTGCCAGTAGTCCCCCTACCGGGACAAGGGTGGCGGCTTTCTTT. This codes for CASSPPTGTRVAAFF.

The genes are TRBV7-9 and TRBJ2-1; no clear D. Germline V lookup: CDR1 SEHNR, CDR2 FQNEAQ (reference sequence). Trimming pared 4 bases from V and 7 bases from J, leaving 2 bases between. The CDR3 is made up of 10 amino acids. The CDR3 DNA follows: TGTGCCAGCAGCTCAAATGAGCAGTTCTTC. Its translation is CASSSNEQFF.

The chain is built from TRBV5-5 and TRBJ1-5, with D unresolved. CDR1 is SGHKS, CDR2 YYEKEE, per germline (reference sequence). The CDR3 sequence is 15 residues long. V was clipped by 8 bases and J by 5 bases, with 20 bases between them. For the CDR3, the DNA is TGTGCCAGTCATACCACCCCCACAGATTATCAGCCCCAGCATTTT. Protein: CASHTTPTDYQPQHF.

The CDR3 DNA is TGTGCCAGCAGCCGCTTAGCAGGGGGCAATGAGCAGTTCTTC. Its protein product is CASSRLAGGNEQFF. This chain links TRBV4-2 with TRBJ2-1; 7 bases map to TRBD1. Unmatched junction bases numbered 6, after V lost 4 bases and J lost 6 bases. This CDR3 has 14 residues. Germline V CDR1 and CDR2: LGHNA, YNFKEQ.

V usage is TRBV7-3 and J usage is TRBJ2-3; TRBD1 agrees at 11 bases. The trim removed 4 bases at V and 5 bases at J, leaving 8 bases unmatched. From germline, CDR1 is SGHTA and CDR2 FQGTGA. The CDR3 loop spans 16 amino acids. DNA for the CDR3: TGTGCCAGCAGCTCGTATGGACAGGGGGCAGGAGATACGCAGTATTTT. It specifies CASSSYGQGAGDTQYF.

This chain joins TRBV5-6 and TRBJ2-5; 12 nucleotides match TRBD1. CDR3 length equals 15 residues. Germline CDR1 SGHDT, CDR2 YYEEEE. Trimming removed 3 bases from V and 5 bases from J; junction bases left unmatched: 5. The CDR3 sequence is CASSSRDRGPETQYF. In DNA form, the CDR3 reads TGTGCCAGCAGCTCTAGGGACAGGGGGCCGGAGACCCAGTACTTC.

DNA for the CDR3: TGTGCCAGCAGTGAATGGGGGGGGGCCAGCACAGATACGCAGTATTTT. Translated, it gives CASSEWGGASTDTQYF. V gene TRBV25-1 combines with J gene TRBJ2-3; maybe TRBD2 (7 bases). Germline-derived CDR1 and CDR2 are MGHDK and SYGVNS. The V gene lost 1 base and the J gene lost 0 bases, with 11 bases spanning the gap. CDR3 length: 16 amino acids.

This clone has just a few counts. The rearrangement links TRBV25-1 to TRBJ2-7; the D gene is possibly TRBD2 (6 bases). The CDR3 contains 13 residues. The germline gives CDR1 MGHDK, CDR2 SYGVNS. Trimming removed 3 bases from V and 3 bases from J, with 9 bases in between. CDR3 amino acids: CASSEGGYYEQYF. The CDR3 DNA reads as TGTGCCAGCAGTGAGGGGGGTTACTACGAGCAGTACTTC.

This CDR3 reads CASSYSITEVDYEQYF. The CDR3, as DNA: TGTGCCAGCAGTTACTCGATAACAGAAGTAGACTACGAGCAGTACTTC. V usage is TRBV6-5 and J usage is TRBJ2-7; no definite D call. This CDR3 has 16 residues. CDR1 MNHEY and CDR2 SVGAGI come from the germline V gene. V shed 0 bases and J shed 3 bases, with 15 bases lying between them.

The chain combines TRBV25-1 with TRBJ2-7; D not certain. The CDR3 sequence is 11 residues long. The V gene lost 4 bases and the J gene lost 7 bases, with 8 bases spanning the gap. Germline V gives CDR1 MGHDK, CDR2 SYGVNS. CDR3 residues: CASSGHQEQYF. CDR3 bases: TGTGCCAGCAGTGGCCACCAAGAGCAGTACTTC.

The J gene is TRBJ1-2, the V gene TRBV5-4; 12 nucleotides match TRBD1. The CDR3 totals 16 residues. With V trimmed by 5 bases and J by 4 bases, 9 bases remained unmatched. Germline V gives CDR1 SGHNT, CDR2 YYREEE (reference sequence). This CDR3 reads CASSTGQGAVAYGYTF. Here the CDR3 DNA reads TGTGCCAGCAGTACGGGACAGGGGGCCGTCGCCTATGGCTACACCTTC.

The chain has TRBV5-4 and TRBJ2-4; the match to TRBD1 covers 7 bases. The CDR3 sequence is 16 residues long. V gave up 1 base and J gave up 1 base; unmatched junction bases: 5. Germline values: CDR1 SGHNT, CDR2 YYREEE (reference sequence). The CDR3 spells CASSLTGDRAKNIQYF. The CDR3 coding sequence is TGTGCCAGCAGCTTGACAGGGGATAGGGCCAAAAACATTCAGTACTTC.

The chain carries TRBV5-4 and TRBJ2-4; TRBD1 aligns across 11 bases. Germline V gene sequence: CDR1 SGHNT, CDR2 YYREEE (reference sequence). V was pared by 3 bases and J by 2 bases, with 4 bases of the junction left unmatched. This CDR3 region has 16 residues. The CDR3 spells CASSSGQGATKNIQYF. CDR3 coding DNA: TGTGCCAGCAGCTCCGGACAGGGGGCGACCAAAAACATTCAGTACTTC.

The chain carries TRBV4-1 and TRBJ2-3, with D hard to call. Between the trimmed V and J ends, which lost 0 bases and 2 bases, there was a span of 12 bases. CDR1 and CDR2 (germline): MGHRA, YSYEKL. This CDR3 contains 16 residues. The CDR3 loop is CASSQDPAGITDTQYF. The CDR3 region has the DNA TGCGCCAGCAGCCAAGATCCGGCAGGAATCACAGATACGCAGTATTTT.

The chain couples TRBV5-1 to TRBJ1-6; D unresolved. Germline lookup yields CDR1 SGHRS and CDR2 YFSETQ. The V end lost 0 bases, the J end lost 7 bases, and 14 bases lay between the germline ends. This CDR3 has 16 amino acids. CDR3 loop: CASSLGEGFGNSPLHF. Here the CDR3 DNA reads TGCGCCAGCAGCTTGGGGGAGGGTTTCGGAAATTCACCCCTCCACTTT.

V gene TRBV5-5 combines with J gene TRBJ2-2; 7 nucleotides match TRBD1. Germline V CDR1 and CDR2: SGHKS, YYEKEE (reference sequence). This CDR3 is built from 17 residues. V trimming: 0 bases; J trimming: 4 bases; junction bases outside the gene matches: 9. CDR3 residues: CASSLALQGRVTGELFF. CDR3 in DNA: TGTGCCAGCAGCTTGGCCTTACAGGGGAGAGTCACCGGGGAGCTGTTTTTT.

V gene TRBV2 combines with J gene TRBJ1-5; 11 nucleotides align to TRBD1. CDR1 and CDR2 from the germline V gene are SNHLY and FYNNEI. V dropped 4 bases and J dropped 6; count of bases not matched to a gene: 2. The CDR3 length is 14 residues. CDR3 region: CASSGTGGTQPQHF. As DNA, the CDR3 is TGTGCCAGCAGTGGGACAGGGGGCACTCAGCCCCAGCATTTT.

V and J are TRBV7-9 and TRBJ1-4, with D possibly matching TRBD1 (6 bases). CDR3 length equals 14 residues. Germline values: CDR1 SEHNR, CDR2 FQNEAQ (reference sequence). V shed 0 bases and J shed 8 bases, with 10 bases lying between them. The CDR3 bases are TGTGCCAGCAGCTTAGCGGGGGGCAGGGAAAAACTGTTTTTT. It specifies CASSLAGGREKLFF.

This clone was observed a few times. As DNA, the CDR3 is TGTGCCAGCTCTCGTGGACAGGCTGGTCATCAGCCCCAGCATTTT. It encodes CASSRGQAGHQPQHF. The rearrangement links TRBV18 to TRBJ1-5; 7 nucleotides align to TRBD1. Germline V lookup: CDR1 KGHSH, CDR2 LQKENI. V was clipped by 6 bases and J by 5 bases; unmatched bases: 10. The CDR3 has 15 amino acids.

The rearrangement uses TRBV2 and TRBJ1-5, with 7 positions matching TRBD1. The V segment lost 6 bases and the J segment 5 bases; nucleotides outside the gene matches: 4. The CDR3 sequence is 13 residues long. Germline V CDR1 and CDR2: SNHLY, FYNNEI. CDR3 region: CASRGDSYQPQHF. DNA for the CDR3: TGTGCCAGCAGGGGGGACAGCTATCAGCCCCAGCATTTT.

The chain carries TRBV5-1 and TRBJ2-1; D unclear. The CDR3 is 14 residues long. V shed 4 bases and J shed 0 bases, with 8 bases lying between them. Per germline, CDR1 SGHRS and CDR2 YFSETQ. CDR3 loop: CASSRRDSYNEQFF. DNA for the CDR3: TGCGCCAGCAGCCGAAGGGACTCCTACAATGAGCAGTTCTTC.